This TCR beta chain originates from a study of blood T cell repertoires in COVID-19. Looking at the study overall: COVID-19 samples, acute and convalescent, were from the United States, Italy and Spain. PBMCs, B-cell-depleted T cells, or T cells were the source of the cDNA or gDNA that made up the material.

The germline V gene has CDR1 MNHEY and CDR2 SMNVEV (reference sequence). Losses at the gene ends were 6 bases for V and 5 bases for J; bases not matched to a gene: 7. The CDR3 is 14 residues long. Authors' processing steps: Reference gene primer amplification in the assay estimated nucleated cell counts. The data were produced by immunoSEQ multiplex PCR, yet TCRdb's version contains in-frame clones alone and is incomplete. For V, J and clone size, that table is used; D and trimming come from the DNA. Among some 120,000 clones listed, roughly 79% were seen once. The receptor's source is an elderly man with acute or convalescent COVID-19. The chain recombines TRBV27 with TRBJ1-2, with TRBD1 identical over 9 bases. The sample consisted of peripheral blood. DNA for the CDR3: TGTGCCAGCAGCTTGGGACAGGGTATATATGGCTACACCTTC. As protein: CASSLGQGIYGYTF.